This T cell receptor (beta chain) is drawn from a study of blood T cell repertoires in COVID-19 (TCRdb year 2020). Study-level background: The collaborator samples originated in the United States, Italy and Spain and spanned the acute and convalescent phases of COVID-19. A de-identified subject ID, COVID-19 status, age in years and sex were almost always included in the sample metadata. Where HLA class I and class II types were available, the types were taken from metadata supplied by the sample provider, not from assay-based typing. The dataset comprised deeply sampled blood TCRbeta repertoires from subjects exposed to, actively infected with, or recovered from COVID-19. The material from the prospective study consisted of cDNA or gDNA derived from T cells, B-cell-depleted T cells, or PBMCs. The repertoires were released in a freely available public database meant as a resource for research on the immune response to SARS-CoV-2. Samples were obtained from the ongoing ImmuneRACE study (first 160 participants) and from some 1,200 subjects provided by 6 global collaborators.

Whole blood was collected in K2EDTA tubes by collaborating institutions according to the institutions' own protocols. Collaborator samples were shipped for TCRbeta analysis as frozen whole blood, isolated PBMCs, or DNA extracted from either sample type. For this clone: This receptor's antigen is unknown. Qualities for individual bases were not recorded, and no much larger clone is one base off.

The immunoSEQ Assay, a bias-controlled multiplex PCR, was used to amplify TCRbeta CDR3 regions from genomic DNA. The paper's processing steps were these. The number of nucleated cells in each sample was estimated from the amplification of reference gene primers within the assay. To quantify the absolute abundance of each unique TCRbeta CDR3 rearrangement, sequence reads were collapsed and filtered. Productive Simpson clonality was computed per sample as the square root of Simpson's diversity index over productive rearrangements. The clones in this table, taken by TCRdb from immuneACCESS, are in-frame only. Not every clone is retained; where verified, under half of the shortfall comes from an unresolved V gene, and the cause of the rest is unknown. The V and J calls and clone size are taken from that table; D and trimming were inferred from the DNA. The table for this sample lists roughly 13,000 clones; approximately 82% of them were counted only once. The ten top clones hold about 18% of the sample.

Taken from the germline V gene, the CDR1 and CDR2 loops are KGHSH and LQKENI. V loses 3 bases, J loses 7 bases, and the germline ends lie 10 bases apart. The CDR3 holds 13 amino acids from the cysteine to the phenylalanine. The CDR3 DNA has 39 bases and is translated from base 1. What the research found in general, with its limitations: The amount of clinical and demographic metadata varied by source and participant and was provided uncurated.

The rearrangement combines TRBV18 with TRBJ2-1; too little of a D gene remains to name it. Sequencing was done on a sample of peripheral blood. This clonotype was obtained from a man aged 35 to 55 with active or convalescent COVID-19. The DNA sequence reads TGTGCCAGCTCACCTTCCGCCCTAAATGAGCAGTTCTTC. Its amino acids are CASSPSALNEQFF.